The clone carrying this T cell receptor (beta chain) was counted a few times. As yet, its antigen is unknown. Trimming took off 1 base at V and 4 bases at J, with 13 bases between the two ends. The V gene's germline CDR1 is SGHTA and CDR2 FQGNSA. CDR3 length: 15 amino acids. MiXCR, applied by TCRdb to the RT-PCR reads, yields one record per CDR3 protein. The profile covers around 570,000 distinct CDR3 sequences, with less than 10% appearing a single time and 13% taken by the ten largest. These data originate in a study of response to subunit inactivated influenza vaccine. The study, taken as a whole, reports: T cells newly recruited by each seasonal influenza vaccination are few, the authors suggested.

This rearrangement joins TRBV7-2 to TRBJ1-1; D ambiguous. The sample was PBMCs from blood, taken around 25 months after vaccination. This receptor was identified in a man aged 50-75 years who received an inactivated influenza vaccine. CDR3 nucleotides: TGTGCCAGCAGCTTAGAAGCGGGCATAACCACTGAAGCTTTCTTT. Translating it yields CASSLEAGITTEAFF.